This TCR beta chain was sequenced during a study of blood T cell repertoires in COVID-19. Study as a whole: Acute and convalescent COVID-19 specimens originated in the United States, Italy and Spain.

V gave up 4 bases and J gave up 5 bases, with 6 bases separating them. CDR3 length: 12 residues. Germline CDR1 reads KGHSH; CDR2 reads LQKENI. Original processing methods: Researchers report that nucleated cell counts were estimated from reference gene primer amplification. The assay was immunoSEQ multiplex PCR, and TCRdb's table has in-frame clones only and misses some. V, J and clone size derive from that table, while D and trimming were established from the DNA sequence. Seen here are about 50,000 clones, approximately 85% observed once, and the top ten hold about 6%. The V gene is TRBV18, the J gene TRBJ2-1; no firm D call. This receptor was obtained from a man between 60 and 75 years old with acute or convalescent COVID-19. The sample comprised peripheral blood. This chain's CDR3 is CASSRVHNEQFF. In DNA form, the CDR3 reads TGTGCCAGCTCACGCGTCCACAATGAGCAGTTCTTC.